These 18 T cell receptor beta chains came from one sample sequenced in a study of shared clonotypes between healthy human individuals. Produced via immunoSEQ multiplex PCR; TCRdb's table is partial and in-frame only. This table holds millions of clones, over 85% found once. Sequencing was performed on naive CD4+ T cells sorted from blood. Described subset: CD45RA+ positively selected. These receptors all stem from a man between 18 and 35 years old in good health.

The chain is built from TRBV11-2 and TRBJ2-3; 8 bases map to TRBD2. There are 17 residues in the CDR3. The germline CDR1 and CDR2 sequences are SGHAT and FQNNGV. Trimming removed 5 bases from V and 3 bases from J; junction bases left unmatched: 13. CDR3: CASSPYTGGPGTDTQYF. CDR3 nucleotides: TGTGCCAGCAGCCCCTACACGGGGGGGCCTGGGACAGATACGCAGTATTTT.

The J gene is TRBJ2-5, the V gene TRBV19, with D unclear. Germline CDR1 LNHDA, CDR2 SQIVND (reference sequence). This CDR3 contains 13 residues. Trimming cost V 3 bases and J 5 bases, with 10 bases left between them. Written as DNA, the CDR3 is TGTGCCAGTAGTATCTCAGGTCGGGAGACCCAGTACTTC. Translation gives CASSISGRETQYF.

This chain links TRBV2 with TRBJ2-7, with a possible D match to TRBD2 (7 bases). The CDR3 contains 14 residues. V lost 2 bases to trimming and J lost 6 bases, with 14 bases between them. Germline CDR1 reads SNHLY; CDR2 reads FYNNEI. The CDR3 spells CASSEFRGATEQYF. CDR3 nucleotide sequence: TGTGCCAGCAGTGAATTTCGGGGGGCCACCGAGCAGTACTTC. The variable domain in full, completed from reference TRBV2 and TRBJ2-7, reads EPEVTQTPSHQVTQMGQEVILRCVPISNHLYFYWYRQILGQKVEFLVSFYNNEISEKSEIFDDQFSVERPDGSNFTLKIRSTKLEDSAMYFCASSEFRGATEQYFGPGTRLTVT.

The chain links TRBV18 to TRBJ1-1; D gene uncertain. The germline CDR1 and CDR2 sequences are KGHSH and LQKENI. V shed 5 bases and J shed 4 bases, with 11 bases lying between them. This CDR3 comprises 13 residues. CDR3 residues: CASSTDLGTEAFF. DNA of the CDR3: TGTGCCAGCTCAACGGACCTGGGCACTGAAGCTTTCTTT.

The V call is TRBV27, the J call TRBJ2-7, with TRBD1 matching over 8 bases. Germline-derived CDR1 and CDR2 are MNHEY and SMNVEV (reference sequence). With V trimmed by 7 bases and J by 7 bases, 12 bases remained unmatched. The CDR3 is made up of 14 amino acids. This CDR3 reads CASTLGQGEGEQYF. The DNA of the CDR3 is TGTGCCAGCACTCTAGGACAGGGAGAGGGGGAGCAGTACTTC.

The chain links TRBV9 to TRBJ1-1; D gene ambiguous. Germline loops: CDR1 SGDLS, CDR2 YYNGEE. The CDR3 sequence is 16 residues long. V lost 4 bases to trimming and J lost 4 bases, with 20 bases between them. The CDR3 DNA is TGTGCCAGCAGCCCCCGGACGGACGGGAGTAGCACTGAAGCTTTCTTT. Translating gives CASSPRTDGSSTEAFF.

Concerning this clone: The sample carries other DNA sequences with the same CDR3. The V and J genes are TRBV5-1 and TRBJ1-5; 9 bases fit TRBD1. Trimming removed 1 base from V and 4 bases from J; junction bases left unmatched: 3. The CDR3 length is 15 residues. In germline, CDR1 is SGHRS, CDR2 YFSETQ. The CDR3 loop reads CASSLTGTGNQPQHF. CDR3 nucleotide sequence: TGCGCCAGCAGCTTGACCGGGACAGGGAATCAGCCCCAGCATTTT.

The chain uses TRBV29-1 and TRBJ2-7, with 8 bases that match TRBD2. Germline-derived CDR1 and CDR2 are SQVTM and ANQGSEA. The CDR3 is made up of 16 amino acids. V was pared by 3 bases and J by 4 bases, with 14 bases of the junction left unmatched. The CDR3 sequence: CSVEGQRSGGTYEQYF. The CDR3 nucleotides are TGCAGCGTTGAGGGCCAGAGAAGCGGGGGCACTTACGAGCAGTACTTC.

The CDR3 region has the DNA TGTGCCAGCAGCGTCTCCCGGGCGGGGGGGAACCCCAATGAGCAGTTCTTC. Protein product: CASSVSRAGGNPNEQFF. The chain carries TRBV9 and TRBJ2-1, with TRBD2 matching over 9 bases. Trimming cost V 2 bases and J 6 bases; bases outside gene matches: 12. The CDR3 runs to 17 residues. Germline V lookup: CDR1 SGDLS, CDR2 YYNGEE.

The CDR3 nucleotides read TGTGCCAGCAGCTCTCCGGGGCAAGAGACCCAGTACTTC. Protein: CASSSPGQETQYF. The chain links TRBV11-2 to TRBJ2-5, with D perhaps matching TRBD2 (5 bases). Trimming removed 4 bases at V and 2 bases at J, with 8 bases between. The CDR3 is 13 amino acids. Germline CDR1 SGHAT, CDR2 FQNNGV. Full variable domain (rest looked up from reference TRBV11-2 and TRBJ2-5): EAGVAQSPRYKIIEKRQSVAFWCNPISGHATLYWYQQILGQGPKLLIQFQNNGVVDDSQLPKDRFSAERLKGVDSTLKIQPAKLEDSAVYLCASSSPGQETQYFGPGTRLLVL.

V is TRBV9 and J is TRBJ1-4, with D possibly TRBD1 on 6 matching bases. The CDR3 has 14 amino acids. With 4 bases removed from V and 8 bases from J, the gap between germline ends came to 15 bases. Germline V gene lookup returns CDR1 SGDLS and CDR2 YYNGEE. The CDR3 protein is CASSTGTRPEKLFF. The CDR3 DNA reads TGTGCCAGCAGCACCGGGACAAGGCCAGAAAAACTGTTTTTT.

This clone was recorded only once. V gene TRBV19 combines with J gene TRBJ2-7, with D tentatively TRBD2 (5 bases). The V gene lost 5 bases and the J gene lost 3 bases, with 11 bases spanning the gap. Looked up from germline, CDR1 is LNHDA and CDR2 is SQIVND (reference sequence). This CDR3 contains 13 residues. This chain's CDR3 is CASSRGSFYEQYF. The DNA of the CDR3 is TGTGCCAGTAGTCGAGGGTCTTTCTACGAGCAGTACTTC.

Points on this clone: In the same sample, other DNA sequences code for this CDR3. This chain connects TRBV6-5 to TRBJ2-7; 9 bases are a match to TRBD1. CDR1 MNHEY and CDR2 SVGAGI come from the germline V gene. This CDR3 comprises 16 residues. V lost 0 bases, J lost 2 bases, and 5 bases stayed unmatched. In DNA, the CDR3 is TGTGCCAGCAGTTACTCGACGGGGACAGGGACCTACGAGCAGTACTTC. Protein product: CASSYSTGTGTYEQYF.

The chain's CDR3 is CASSDQTGTGSYEQYF. CDR3 nucleotides: TGTGCCAGCAGTGACCAAACCGGGACAGGCTCATACGAGCAGTACTTC. The gene calls are TRBV6-1 and TRBJ2-7, with 8 bases fitting TRBD1. CDR3 size: 16 residues. Per germline, CDR1 MNHNS and CDR2 SASEGT. The ends lost 3 bases at V and 4 bases at J; junction bases unmatched: 11.

The gene calls are TRBV5-1 and TRBJ2-1; 13 bases map to TRBD2. The CDR3 has 18 residues. Germline values: CDR1 SGHRS, CDR2 YFSETQ. Trimming cost V 4 bases and J 0 bases; bases outside gene matches: 7. CDR3 in amino acids: CASSTGLAGASSYNEQFF. CDR3 sequence (DNA): TGCGCCAGCAGCACAGGACTAGCGGGGGCTAGCTCCTACAATGAGCAGTTCTTC. Based on the CDR3 plus reference TRBV5-1 and TRBJ2-1, the full variable domain is KAGVTQTPRYLIKTRGQQVTLSCSPISGHRSVSWYQQTPGQGLQFLFEYFSETQRNKGNFPGRFSGRQFSNSRSEMNVSTLELGDSALYLCASSTGLAGASSYNEQFFGPGTRLTVL.

This CDR3 reads CASSPLGGGGSPLHF. In DNA form, the CDR3 reads TGTGCCAGCAGCCCCCTTGGAGGGGGCGGTTCACCCCTCCACTTT. The genes are TRBV7-9 and TRBJ1-6; TRBD1 matches 7 bases. CDR3 size: 15 residues. V was clipped by 5 bases and J by 9 bases; unmatched bases: 10. The V gene's germline CDR1 is SEHNR and CDR2 FQNEAQ (reference sequence).

The genes are TRBV7-8 and TRBJ2-2; 14 positions match TRBD2. Germline CDR1 reads SGHVS; CDR2 reads FQNEAQ. The CDR3 length is 18 residues. Unmatched junction bases numbered 6, after V lost 3 bases and J lost 3 bases. The CDR3 DNA reads as TGTGCCAGCAGCTTGGGACTAGCGGGAGTCCCCGACACCGGGGAGCTGTTTTTT. It specifies CASSLGLAGVPDTGELFF. The full variable domain, completed using reference TRBV7-8 and TRBJ2-2, is GAGVSQSPRYKVAKRGQDVALRCDPISGHVSLFWYQQALGQGPEFLTYFQNEAQLDKSGLPSDRFFAERPEGSVSTLKIQRTQQEDSAVYLCASSLGLAGVPDTGELFFGEGSRLTVL.

This clone was counted a single time. The chain uses TRBV6-5 and TRBJ2-7, with TRBD1 matching over 11 bases. V was pared by 2 bases and J by 9 bases, with 9 bases of the junction left unmatched. The CDR3 is made up of 15 amino acids. Germline lookup yields CDR1 MNHEY and CDR2 SVGAGI. For the CDR3, the DNA is TGTGCCAGCAGTTACAGGGACAGGGGGATAATCTGGCAGTACTTC. The encoded protein is CASSYRDRGIIWQYF.